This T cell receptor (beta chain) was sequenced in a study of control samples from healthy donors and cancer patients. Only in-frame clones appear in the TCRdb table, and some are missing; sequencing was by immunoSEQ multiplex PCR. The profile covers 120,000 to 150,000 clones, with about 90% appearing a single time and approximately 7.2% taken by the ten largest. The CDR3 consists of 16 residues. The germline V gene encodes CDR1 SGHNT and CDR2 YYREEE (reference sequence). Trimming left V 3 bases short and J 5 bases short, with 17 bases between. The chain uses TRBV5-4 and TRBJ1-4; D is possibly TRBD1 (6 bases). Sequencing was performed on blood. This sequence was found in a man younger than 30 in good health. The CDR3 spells CASSSWGNRDNEKLFF. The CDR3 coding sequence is TGTGCCAGCAGCTCTTGGGGGAACAGGGACAATGAAAAACTGTTTTTT.